This T cell receptor (beta chain) was found in a study of blood T cell repertoires in COVID-19. Here immunoSEQ multiplex PCR was the method, and the copy in TCRdb shows in-frame clones only, minus some. The data contain 250,000 to 300,000 clones, approximately 83% of them seen just once; the ten biggest clones take up roughly 11%. This CDR3 spans 13 amino acids. Germline-derived CDR1 and CDR2 are LNHNV and YYDKDF (reference sequence). Losses at the gene ends were 0 bases for V and 8 bases for J; bases not matched to a gene: 2. The table lists this clone with a few counts. The chain is built from TRBV15 and TRBJ2-3, with 7 bases that match TRBD2. The sequencing input was peripheral blood. The sequence came from a woman between 70 and 85 years old with acute or convalescent COVID-19. The CDR3 is CATSRELAPTQYF. DNA of the CDR3: TGTGCCACCAGCAGAGAACTAGCGCCTACGCAGTATTTT.